Following are 18 T cell receptor beta chains from one sample sequenced in a study of blood T cell repertoires in COVID-19. Method: immunoSEQ multiplex PCR; TCRdb's copy keeps in-frame clones and lacks some. Of 150,000 to 200,000 clones listed, roughly 85% are singletons. Sequenced input: peripheral blood. These receptor sequences come from a man aged 55 to 69 with acute or convalescent COVID-19.

The rearrangement links TRBV12-3 or TRBV12-4 to TRBJ2-1, with 7 bases fitting TRBD1. Germline trimming cut 5 bases from V and 5 bases from J; bases unmatched to any gene: 3. CDR3 length equals 13 residues. CDR3 DNA sequence: TGTGCCAGCAGTCCAACAGGGGACAATGAGCAGTTCTTC. Translating gives CASSPTGDNEQFF.

This chain links TRBV9 with TRBJ2-1, with a weak D call TRBD1 (5 bases). V was shortened by 3 bases and J by 2 bases, with 12 bases between the two germline ends. This CDR3 has 15 amino acids. The germline V gene encodes CDR1 SGDLS and CDR2 YYNGEE. The CDR3 region has the DNA TGTGCCAGCAGCGGGGGTTTGGGGCCCTACAATGAGCAGTTCTTC. It translates to CASSGGLGPYNEQFF.

This chain uses TRBV10-2 with TRBJ2-7; TRBD2 matches at 8 bases. Germline lookup yields CDR1 WSHSY and CDR2 SAAADI. V gave up 6 bases and J gave up 2 bases; unmatched junction bases: 9. This CDR3 contains 15 residues. CDR3 sequence (DNA): TGCGCCAGCAGCGTCGGGACTAGAGGTACCTACGAGCAGTACTTC. Protein product: CASSVGTRGTYEQYF.

This clone came up a few times. The chain links TRBV7-9 to TRBJ1-2; D is undetermined. The germline V gene has CDR1 SEHNR and CDR2 FQNEAQ (reference sequence). The CDR3 length is 13 residues. V was shortened by 3 bases and J by 2 bases, with 7 bases between the two germline ends. CDR3 sequence (DNA): TGTGCCAGCAGCTTTGCTGCGAACTATGGCTACACCTTC. Translating it yields CASSFAANYGYTF. The entire variable domain, with the rest obtained from reference TRBV7-9 and TRBJ1-2, is as follows: DTGVSQNPRHKITKRGQNVTFRCDPISEHNRLYWYRQTLGQGPEFLTYFQNEAQLEKSRLLSDRFSAERPKGSFSTLEIQRTEQGDSAMYLCASSFAANYGYTFGSGTRLTVV.

This chain joins TRBV7-2 and TRBJ2-7; the D gene is possibly TRBD1 (6 bases). Germline assignment: CDR1 SGHTA and CDR2 FQGNSA. The CDR3 contains 13 residues. V gave up 5 bases and J gave up 5 bases, with 13 bases separating them. The CDR3 region has the DNA TGTGCCAGCAGCCTTTCAGGGGCCCACGAGCAGTACTTC. This codes for CASSLSGAHEQYF.

The chain is built from TRBV7-8 and TRBJ1-3, with D tentatively TRBD1 (5 bases). This CDR3 region has 16 residues. Germline CDR1 reads SGHVS; CDR2 reads FQNEAQ. Trimming removed 7 bases at V and 4 bases at J, with 20 bases between. The DNA of the CDR3 is TGTGCCAGCATAAAAGGCGGGGCTTTAATAGGAAACACCATATATTTT. It translates to CASIKGGALIGNTIYF.

There are a few counts of this clone. This chain joins TRBV28 and TRBJ2-1; TRBD1 agrees at 8 bases. CDR1 and CDR2 from the germline V gene are MDHEN and SYDVKM. This CDR3 region has 13 residues. V shed 6 bases, J shed 9 bases, and the junction held 7 bases outside the gene matches. CDR3: CASSRADRGEQFF. CDR3 sequence (DNA): TGTGCCAGCAGCCGCGCCGACAGGGGTGAGCAGTTCTTC.

This clone showed up just a few times. The chain links TRBV5-1 to TRBJ2-7; the D gene is possibly TRBD1 (7 bases). Germline V gives CDR1 SGHRS, CDR2 YFSETQ. V was shortened by 4 bases and J by 2 bases, with 13 bases between the two germline ends. This CDR3 has 14 residues. This CDR3 is CASSTAGQTYEQYF. The CDR3 DNA sequence: TGCGCCAGCAGCACTGCGGGACAGACCTACGAGCAGTACTTC.

The genes are TRBV5-1 and TRBJ2-2; the match to TRBD1 covers 7 bases. The V gene's germline CDR1 is SGHRS and CDR2 YFSETQ. Trimming took 2 bases from V and 6 from J; bases not matched to a gene: 7. The CDR3 runs 15 residues. CDR3 region: CASSLVTGQPGELFF. The CDR3 DNA sequence: TGCGCCAGCAGCTTAGTGACAGGGCAACCCGGGGAGCTGTTTTTT.

The rearrangement joins TRBV6-6 to TRBJ1-1, with no clear D. CDR3 length: 14 residues. Trimming left V 8 bases short and J 4 bases short, with 17 bases between. Germline V gene data show CDR1 as MNHNY and CDR2 as SVGAGI (reference sequence). The CDR3 DNA reads TGTGCCAGCCGAATGGAGGGAGGCGGCACTGAAGCTTTCTTT. Its protein is CASRMEGGGTEAFF.

The chain uses TRBV5-6 and TRBJ2-2; 7 positions agree with TRBD1. The trim removed 3 bases at V and 1 base at J, leaving 9 bases unmatched. The CDR3 has 17 amino acids. CDR1 is SGHDT and CDR2 is YYEEEE in the germline V gene. CDR3 bases: TGTGCCAGCAGCTATACCGCGACAGGGCGGAACACCGGGGAGCTGTTTTTT. This encodes CASSYTATGRNTGELFF.

This clone was seen more than once but under ten times. The genes are TRBV4-1 and TRBJ1-5, with TRBD1 matching 7 bases. Looked up from germline, CDR1 is MGHRA and CDR2 is YSYEKL. This CDR3 region has 13 residues. The V and J ends lost 4 bases and 5 bases, in that order; junction bases with no gene match: 2. The CDR3 DNA follows: TGCGCCAGCAGCCGCACAGGGGATCAGCCCCAGCATTTT. Its protein is CASSRTGDQPQHF.

The chain combines TRBV29-1 with TRBJ2-7; TRBD1 is a possible D gene (5 bases). Germline V lookup: CDR1 SQVTM, CDR2 ANQGSEA. V lost 3 bases to trimming and J lost 4 bases, with 13 bases between them. There are 13 residues in the CDR3. The CDR3 reads CSVEGRERYEQYF. In nucleotides, the CDR3 is TGCAGCGTTGAGGGCAGGGAACGATACGAGCAGTACTTC.

CDR3 nucleotides: TGTGCCAGCTCACTGGAACTAGCGGTGAACACCGGGGAGCTGTTTTTT. Translation: CASSLELAVNTGELFF. The chain couples TRBV18 to TRBJ2-2; TRBD2 matches 8 bases. V trimming: 4 bases; J trimming: 1 base; junction bases outside the gene matches: 5. Germline V CDR1 and CDR2: KGHSH, LQKENI. The length of the CDR3 is 16 residues.

The chain links TRBV4-1 to TRBJ1-3; D may be TRBD1 (6 bases). The CDR3 consists of 16 residues. V gave up 0 bases and J gave up 2 bases, with 11 bases separating them. Germline V CDR1 and CDR2: MGHRA, YSYEKL. The CDR3 region is CASSQDVDRTGNTIYF. As DNA, the CDR3 is TGCGCCAGCAGCCAAGATGTGGACAGAACTGGAAACACCATATATTTT.

V and J are TRBV28 and TRBJ1-6; 9 bases line up with TRBD1. The CDR3 loop spans 17 amino acids. The V and J ends lost 6 bases and 6 bases, in that order; junction bases with no gene match: 12. Germline V gene sequence: CDR1 MDHEN, CDR2 SYDVKM. The CDR3 DNA reads as TGTGCCAGCAGCACACCCTCCGGGACAGGGTCTAATTCACCCCTCCACTTT. It encodes CASSTPSGTGSNSPLHF.

This rearrangement joins TRBV5-6 to TRBJ2-4; a weak D match, TRBD1 (7 bases). The CDR3 totals 17 residues. From germline, CDR1 is SGHDT and CDR2 YYEEEE. The V end lost 2 bases, the J end lost 1 base, and 16 bases lay between the germline ends. CDR3 sequence reads: CASSFPQTGRAKNIQYF. Written as DNA, the CDR3 is TGTGCCAGCAGCTTCCCTCAGACAGGGAGGGCCAAAAACATTCAGTACTTC.

This clone was detected once. The chain carries TRBV29-1 and TRBJ2-5; D may be TRBD2 (5 bases). V was cut by 2 bases and J by 5 bases, with 6 bases left in between. CDR1 and CDR2 (germline): SQVTM, ANQGSEA. The CDR3 runs to 11 residues. The CDR3: CSVESGETQYF. The DNA for the CDR3 is TGCAGCGTTGAATCGGGGGAGACCCAGTACTTC.